This TCR beta chain was captured by sequencing in a study of T cell responses to AZD1222 COVID-19 vaccine. Sequenced by immunoSEQ multiplex PCR; TCRdb stores in-frame clones only, minus some. The data contain around 150,000 clones, about 90% of them seen just once; the ten biggest clones take up about 1.4%. Specimen: peripheral blood, collected on day 0 of AZD1222 vaccination. The source is an adult in good health.

This chain's CDR3 is CASSLGTSAVNEQFF. CDR3 DNA: TGTGCCAGCAGCTTGGGGACTAGCGCTGTCAATGAGCAGTTCTTC. The genes are TRBV5-4 and TRBJ2-1; 9 bases are a match to TRBD2. Germline assignment: CDR1 SGHNT and CDR2 YYREEE (reference sequence). Trimming cost V 0 bases and J 6 bases; bases outside gene matches: 4. The CDR3 contains 15 residues.